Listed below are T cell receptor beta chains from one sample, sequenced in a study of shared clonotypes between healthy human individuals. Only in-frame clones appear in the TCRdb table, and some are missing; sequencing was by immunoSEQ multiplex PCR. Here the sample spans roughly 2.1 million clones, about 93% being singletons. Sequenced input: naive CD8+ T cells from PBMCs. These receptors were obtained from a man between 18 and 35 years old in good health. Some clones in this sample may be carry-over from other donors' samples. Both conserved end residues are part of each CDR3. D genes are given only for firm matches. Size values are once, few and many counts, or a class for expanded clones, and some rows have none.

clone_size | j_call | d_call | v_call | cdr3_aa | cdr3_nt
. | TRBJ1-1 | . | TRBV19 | CASSIPDSNTEAFF | TGTGCCAGTAGTATCCCGGACAGTAACACTGAAGCTTTCTTT
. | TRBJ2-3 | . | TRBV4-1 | CASSNDRSRSGTQYF | TGCGCCAGCAGCAATGACAGGAGTCGGTCCGGTACGCAGTATTTT
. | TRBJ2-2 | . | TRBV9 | CASQSYQGSGELFF | TGTGCCAGCCAAAGCTACCAGGGTTCCGGGGAGCTGTTTTTT
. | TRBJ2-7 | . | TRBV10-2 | CASSESRLYEQYF | TGCGCCAGCAGTGAGTCTCGACTCTACGAGCAGTACTTC
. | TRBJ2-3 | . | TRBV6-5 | CASSSPPDTQYF | TGTGCCAGCAGCTCCCCCCCAGATACGCAGTATTTT
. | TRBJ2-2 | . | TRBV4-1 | CASSQDWGGRAGELFF | TGCGCCAGCAGCCAAGACTGGGGGGGCAGGGCCGGGGAGCTGTTTTTT
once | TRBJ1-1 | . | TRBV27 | CASSFIQGNTEAFF | TGTGCCAGCAGTTTCATTCAGGGTAACACTGAAGCTTTCTTT
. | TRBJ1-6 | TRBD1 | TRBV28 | CASSSRQGGYSPLHF | TGTGCCAGCAGTTCTCGACAGGGTGGATATTCACCCCTCCACTTT
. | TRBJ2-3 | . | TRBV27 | CASKTTGSGYGDTQYF | TGTGCCAGCAAAACGACGGGGAGCGGGTACGGAGATACGCAGTATTTT
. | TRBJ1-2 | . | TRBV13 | CASSPSTYTF | TGTGCCAGCAGCCCCTCGACCTACACCTTC
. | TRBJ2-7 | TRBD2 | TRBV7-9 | CASSLTPGGYEQYF | TGTGCCAGCAGCTTAACACCGGGGGGCTACGAGCAGTACTTC
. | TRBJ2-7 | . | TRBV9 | CASSVADAVYEQYF | TGTGCCAGCAGCGTAGCCGACGCCGTGTACGAGCAGTACTTC
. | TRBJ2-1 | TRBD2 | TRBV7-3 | CASSFASGSDNEQFF | TGTGCCAGCAGCTTCGCTAGCGGGAGCGACAATGAGCAGTTCTTC
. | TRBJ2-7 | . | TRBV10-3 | CAISERWGEQYF | TGTGCCATTTCCGAACGCTGGGGCGAGCAGTACTTC
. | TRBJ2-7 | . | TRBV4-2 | CASSQRRLGTTSPYEQYF | TGTGCCAGCAGCCAGAGGCGGCTCGGGACCACCAGTCCCTACGAGCAGTACTTC
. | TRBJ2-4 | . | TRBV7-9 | CASSPPGRDLAKNIQYF | TGTGCCAGCAGCCCCCCTGGTAGGGATCTAGCCAAAAACATTCAGTACTTC
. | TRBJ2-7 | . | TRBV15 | CATSSAPWLEFPLEQYF | TGTGCCACCAGCAGCGCCCCATGGCTAGAATTCCCTCTCGAGCAGTACTTC
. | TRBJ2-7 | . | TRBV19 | CASSPGGSYEQYF | TGTGCCAGTAGTCCTGGGGGGAGTTACGAGCAGTACTTC
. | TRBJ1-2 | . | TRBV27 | CASSLGRGDGYTF | TGTGCCAGCAGTTTAGGCAGGGGAGATGGCTACACCTTC
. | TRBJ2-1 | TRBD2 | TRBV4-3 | CASSRLIAGEGGNEQFF | TGCGCCAGCAGCCGACTTATAGCGGGAGAAGGTGGCAATGAGCAGTTCTTC